This note documents a single T cell receptor beta chain sequence. Using immunoSEQ multiplex PCR, the repertoire was profiled, and TCRdb retains in-frame clones only, with some absent. The profile shows about 200,000 clones, roughly nine tenths of them singletons. V shed 6 bases and J shed 2 bases, with 10 bases lying between them. Germline CDR1 SGHTA, CDR2 FQGTGA. The CDR3 runs 13 residues. The sample is drawn from a study of control samples from healthy donors and cancer patients. The genes are TRBV7-3 and TRBJ1-1; possible D gene TRBD1, 5 bases. The sequence was obtained from a man aged 30 to 45 in good health. Source material: blood. The CDR3 coding sequence is TGTGCCAGCAGTCCCACAGGTAACACTGAAGCTTTCTTT. Translating gives CASSPTGNTEAFF.